One and the same sample provided the 9 T cell receptor beta chains below, sequenced in a study of identical twins. MiXCR, applied by TCRdb to the 5' RACE reads, yields one record per CDR3 protein. The sample records roughly 690,000 distinct CDR3 sequences, about 20% being singletons. This sample also appeared in a second study, on T cells expressing NK-cell markers.

The sequenced sample consisted of PBMCs. The receptors were gathered from a woman younger than 30 in good health.

The genes are TRBV4-3 and TRBJ2-3; D might be TRBD1 (5 bases). Germline V gene lookup returns CDR1 LGHNA and CDR2 YSLEER. V lost 1 base to trimming and J lost 7 bases, with 15 bases between them. CDR3 length: 15 residues. CDR3 loop: CASSQVSLGRNTQYF. The CDR3, as DNA: TGCGCCAGCAGCCAAGTATCTCTGGGGCGAAATACGCAGTATTTT.

This clonotype was picked up a small number of times. The junction does not match germline at one end; this may be a read error. The CDR3 protein is CSVREGETQYF. CDR3 in DNA: TGTTCGGTTCGGGAGGGGGAGACCCAGTACTTC. The gene calls are TRBV20-1 and TRBJ2-5; 8 bases are shared with TRBD2. CDR3 length: 11 amino acids. In germline, CDR1 is DFQATT, CDR2 SNEGSKA (reference sequence).

The gene calls are TRBV12-3 or TRBV12-4 and TRBJ2-1; D remains ambiguous. The CDR3 has 11 residues. Trimming took off 6 bases at V and 11 bases at J, with 11 bases between the two ends. For the CDR3, the DNA is TGTGCCAGCAGCGACCCACAGCAGCAGTTCTTC. The encoded protein is CASSDPQQQFF.

The rearrangement uses TRBV7-2 and TRBJ2-1; D is uncertain. Germline V gives CDR1 SGHTA, CDR2 FQGNSA. Trimming cost V 5 bases and J 0 bases, with 11 bases left between them. This CDR3 has 15 amino acids. The CDR3 bases are TGTGCCAGCAGCCAAGGTGCGAGCTCCTACAATGAGCAGTTCTTC. Translated, it gives CASSQGASSYNEQFF.

In its sample, this clonotype was seen a few times. This CDR3 is CSAEGTSVKADEQFF. The CDR3 bases are TGCAGCGCCGAGGGGACTAGCGTCAAGGCGGATGAGCAGTTCTTC. The rearrangement uses TRBV29-1 and TRBJ2-1; 10 bases fit TRBD2. The CDR3 covers 15 residues. Germline V gene lookup returns CDR1 SQVTM and CDR2 ANQGSEA. The trim removed 7 bases at V and 8 bases at J, leaving 14 bases unmatched.

The table lists this clonotype with many counts. This chain joins TRBV12-3 or TRBV12-4 and TRBJ1-2; D not resolved. The CDR3 is 14 amino acids. V was shortened by 4 bases and J by 4 bases, with 13 bases between the two germline ends. CDR3 sequence reads: CASSSRRMPYGYTF. CDR3 in DNA: TGTGCCAGCAGTTCCCGACGGATGCCCTATGGCTACACCTTC.

This chain connects TRBV7-6 to TRBJ2-1, with TRBD2 as a possible D gene (5 bases). CDR1 is SGHVS and CDR2 is FNYEAQ in the germline V gene. This CDR3 is built from 15 residues. V was clipped by 0 bases and J by 2 bases, with 8 bases between them. CDR3 residues: CASSLATGTYNEQFF. The CDR3 DNA sequence: TGTGCCAGCAGCTTAGCTACCGGGACCTACAATGAGCAGTTCTTC.

The chain recombines TRBV6-2 or TRBV6-3 with TRBJ2-7, with D possibly TRBD1 on 6 matching bases. V was clipped by 4 bases and J by 7 bases, with 11 bases between them. This CDR3 has 12 amino acids. CDR1 and CDR2 from the germline V gene are MNHEY and SVGEGT. CDR3 DNA sequence: TGTGCCAGCAGTTTCGGACAGCTGGAGCAGTACTTC. It encodes CASSFGQLEQYF.

The gene calls are TRBV7-9 and TRBJ2-2, with TRBD2 as a possible D gene (5 bases). Trimming shortened V by 6 bases and J by 5 bases, and 19 bases separated the two germline ends. The CDR3 consists of 16 residues. Per germline, CDR1 SEHNR and CDR2 FQNEAQ (reference sequence). Written as DNA, the CDR3 is TGTGCCAGCAGGAACCGAGTCTTATCGGGGACCGGGGAGCTGTTTTTT. Translated: CASRNRVLSGTGELFF.